Listed below are T cell receptor beta chains from one sample, sequenced in a study of human T cells and chemical hapten exposure. MiXCR was run by TCRdb on the RACE reads, yielding one entry per CDR3 protein. The sample shows under 120,000 distinct CDR3 sequences, approximately 10% of them seen only once. This specimen was whole blood, taken in connection with sensitization to the hapten diphenylcyclopropenone (DPC). The receptor set was obtained from a middle-aged woman with alopecia areata. Some clones in this sample may be carry-over from other donors' samples. Each CDR3 is given with its conserved first and last residue. Each record gives: clone size, J gene, D gene, V gene, CDR3 DNA, CDR3 protein. The D gene is left open where the match is weak. Clone sizes are given selectively: once, few, many, or a class where the clone is expanded.

clone_size: many; j_call: TRBJ1-5; d_call: NA; v_call: TRBV20-1; cdr3_nt: TGCAGTGCCCCCTCCGGGACCCCTTCCAATCAGCCCCAGCATTTT; cdr3_aa: CSAPSGTPSNQPQHF
clone_size: few; j_call: TRBJ1-5; d_call: NA; v_call: TRBV2; cdr3_nt: TGTGCCAGCAGTAAACACAATCAGCCCCAGCATTTT; cdr3_aa: CASSKHNQPQHF
clone_size: many; j_call: TRBJ1-1; d_call: NA; v_call: TRBV9; cdr3_nt: TGTGCCAGCAGCGTAACTCACTTGGTGAACACTGAAGCTTTCTTT; cdr3_aa: CASSVTHLVNTEAFF
clone_size: many; j_call: TRBJ2-7; d_call: NA; v_call: TRBV7-2; cdr3_nt: TGTGCCAGCAGCCCCCGGCGGTTTGGCGCCCTCAGCTCCTACGAGCAGTACTTC; cdr3_aa: CASSPRRFGALSSYEQYF
clone_size: NA; j_call: TRBJ2-1; d_call: NA; v_call: TRBV28; cdr3_nt: TGTGCCAGTTTAGGTAGCTCCTACAATGAGCAGTTCTTC; cdr3_aa: CASLGSSYNEQFF
clone_size: many; j_call: TRBJ1-2; d_call: NA; v_call: TRBV6-2/TRBV6-3; cdr3_nt: TGTGCCAGCGTTAACGGGGGCGAGTTGCTCTATGGCTACACCTTC; cdr3_aa: CASVNGGELLYGYTF
clone_size: many; j_call: TRBJ2-5; d_call: NA; v_call: TRBV20-1; cdr3_nt: TGCAGTGCTAGAGATCCCGGGCAGGGGCCAAGCATCCAAGAGACCCAGTACTTC; cdr3_aa: CSARDPGQGPSIQETQYF
clone_size: few; j_call: TRBJ2-3; d_call: NA; v_call: TRBV16; cdr3_nt: TGTGCCAGCAGCCAATCGGGGGGCGTAGCAGATACGCAGTATTTT; cdr3_aa: CASSQSGGVADTQYF
clone_size: many; j_call: TRBJ2-7; d_call: TRBD2; v_call: TRBV12-3/TRBV12-4; cdr3_nt: TGTGCCAGCAGTTATGGACTAGCGGGAAACGAGCAGTACTTC; cdr3_aa: CASSYGLAGNEQYF
clone_size: few; j_call: TRBJ2-3; d_call: NA; v_call: TRBV7-9; cdr3_nt: TGTGCCGGCAGGGGCAGGAGCACAGATACGCAGTATTTT; cdr3_aa: CAGRGRSTDTQYF
clone_size: many; j_call: TRBJ1-5; d_call: NA; v_call: TRBV6-5; cdr3_nt: TGTGCCAGCAGGACCAGCGGGGCAGCGAATCAGCCCCAGCATTTT; cdr3_aa: CASRTSGAANQPQHF
clone_size: NA; j_call: TRBJ2-7; d_call: NA; v_call: TRBV7-9; cdr3_nt: TGTGCCAGCAGCTTACACGAGCAGTACTTC; cdr3_aa: CASSLHEQYF
clone_size: NA; j_call: TRBJ2-7; d_call: TRBD2; v_call: TRBV20-1; cdr3_nt: TGCAGTGCTAGCGCCGGACTAGTCAACGAGCAGTACTTC; cdr3_aa: CSASAGLVNEQYF
clone_size: few; j_call: TRBJ2-3; d_call: NA; v_call: TRBV18; cdr3_nt: TGTGCCAGCTCACCTCGGGCGGCTTTCACAGATACGCAGTATTTT; cdr3_aa: CASSPRAAFTDTQYF
clone_size: NA; j_call: TRBJ1-2; d_call: NA; v_call: TRBV6-2/TRBV6-3; cdr3_nt: TGTGCCAGCAGTGGCCACTCGCGGAGCTATGGCTACACCTTC; cdr3_aa: CASSGHSRSYGYTF
clone_size: many; j_call: TRBJ1-1; d_call: TRBD1; v_call: TRBV29-1; cdr3_nt: TGCAGCGTTGGACAGGGTAAGGCTGAAGCTTTCTTT; cdr3_aa: CSVGQGKAEAFF
clone_size: many; j_call: TRBJ1-1; d_call: NA; v_call: TRBV6-6; cdr3_nt: TGTGCCAGCAGTCTCAGGGTTTTAGCTTTCTTT; cdr3_aa: CASSLRVLAFF
clone_size: many; j_call: TRBJ2-1; d_call: NA; v_call: TRBV12-3/TRBV12-4; cdr3_nt: TGTGCCAGCAGGCTCAGCGAGGGGGGGCAGTTCTTC; cdr3_aa: CASRLSEGGQFF
clone_size: few; j_call: TRBJ1-3; d_call: NA; v_call: TRBV20-1; cdr3_nt: TGCAGTGCTAGAGGGGCAGGGGCCAGCTCTGGAAACACCATATATTTT; cdr3_aa: CSARGAGASSGNTIYF
clone_size: many; j_call: TRBJ2-5; d_call: NA; v_call: TRBV28; cdr3_nt: TGTGCCAGCAGTTCCTACACCGGACAGTACCAAGAGACCCAGTACTTC; cdr3_aa: CASSSYTGQYQETQYF
clone_size: many; j_call: TRBJ2-3; d_call: NA; v_call: TRBV15; cdr3_nt: TGTGCCACCAGCATAGGGTTGGCGGATACGCAGTATTTT; cdr3_aa: CATSIGLADTQYF
clone_size: NA; j_call: TRBJ1-1; d_call: NA; v_call: TRBV7-2; cdr3_nt: TGTGCCAGCAGCTTAGTTGGCATCGAAGCTTTCTTT; cdr3_aa: CASSLVGIEAFF
clone_size: NA; j_call: TRBJ1-4; d_call: NA; v_call: TRBV18; cdr3_nt: TGTGCCAGCTCGCCGGACAGCTTATCAACTAATGAAAAACTGTTTTTT; cdr3_aa: CASSPDSLSTNEKLFF
clone_size: many; j_call: TRBJ2-1; d_call: TRBD1; v_call: TRBV2; cdr3_nt: TGTGCCAGCAGTGAAGAGGGGTGGACAGGAAGGGTGGAGCAGTTCTTC; cdr3_aa: CASSEEGWTGRVEQFF
clone_size: many; j_call: TRBJ2-3; d_call: TRBD2; v_call: TRBV7-2; cdr3_nt: TGTGCCAGCAGCTCGGGAGGCGGATCCCAGGGTACGCAGTATTTT; cdr3_aa: CASSSGGGSQGTQYF
clone_size: few; j_call: TRBJ2-2; d_call: TRBD2; v_call: TRBV11-2; cdr3_nt: TGTGCCAGCAGCTATCGGACTAGCGGGCCACCCGGGGAGCTGTTTTTT; cdr3_aa: CASSYRTSGPPGELFF
clone_size: few; j_call: TRBJ2-2; d_call: NA; v_call: TRBV18; cdr3_nt: TGTGCCAGCTCACCAAGGCGGGGGCTACTCACCGGGGAGCTGTTTTTT; cdr3_aa: CASSPRRGLLTGELFF
clone_size: NA; j_call: TRBJ2-2; d_call: TRBD1; v_call: TRBV7-3; cdr3_nt: TGTGCCAGCAGCGCGACGACAGGGGCCGCCGGGGAGCTGTTTTTT; cdr3_aa: CASSATTGAAGELFF
clone_size: few; j_call: TRBJ2-7; d_call: TRBD2; v_call: TRBV4-3; cdr3_nt: TGCGCCAGCAGCCAAGATTGGAGCGGGGGGAGCCCCTACGAGCAGTACTTC; cdr3_aa: CASSQDWSGGSPYEQYF
clone_size: NA; j_call: TRBJ2-5; d_call: NA; v_call: TRBV9; cdr3_nt: TGTGCCAGCAGCGTAGCCCCCGAGATCCGACCCATAGGGGAGACCCAGTACTTC; cdr3_aa: CASSVAPEIRPIGETQYF
clone_size: NA; j_call: TRBJ1-2; d_call: NA; v_call: TRBV7-2; cdr3_nt: TGTGCCAGCAGCTTAAGGGGCAGGTCCGACGTTTCCTATGGCTACACCTTC; cdr3_aa: CASSLRGRSDVSYGYTF
clone_size: few; j_call: TRBJ2-3; d_call: NA; v_call: TRBV11-2; cdr3_nt: TGTGCCAGCAGCTTAGTAGGGGGAGCGGGCCCAGATACGCAGTATTTT; cdr3_aa: CASSLVGGAGPDTQYF
clone_size: few; j_call: TRBJ1-5; d_call: NA; v_call: TRBV5-8; cdr3_nt: TGTGCCAGCAGCTTGCTACCGGGGGGTAGCAATCAGCCCCAGCATTTT; cdr3_aa: CASSLLPGGSNQPQHF
clone_size: few; j_call: TRBJ2-1; d_call: NA; v_call: TRBV10-2; cdr3_nt: TGCGCCAGCACCGACCAGTCCCGTGTCTACAATGAGCAGTTCTTC; cdr3_aa: CASTDQSRVYNEQFF
clone_size: NA; j_call: TRBJ1-6; d_call: NA; v_call: TRBV7-9; cdr3_nt: TGTGCCAGCAGCTTACAGGAAGATTCACCCCTCCACTTT; cdr3_aa: CASSLQEDSPLHF
clone_size: many; j_call: TRBJ2-1; d_call: TRBD2; v_call: TRBV28; cdr3_nt: TGTGCCAGCAGCCCCGGGGGGGCTACTGGTGAGCAGTTCTTC; cdr3_aa: CASSPGGATGEQFF
clone_size: NA; j_call: TRBJ2-7; d_call: TRBD1; v_call: TRBV2; cdr3_nt: TGTGCCAGCAGCCAGGGGGCAGGGTTCCACGAGCAGTACTTC; cdr3_aa: CASSQGAGFHEQYF
clone_size: NA; j_call: TRBJ2-5; d_call: NA; v_call: TRBV7-2; cdr3_nt: TGTGCCAGCAGCTTAGGTCGGATCCGGGCAGAGACCCAGTACTTC; cdr3_aa: CASSLGRIRAETQYF
clone_size: many; j_call: TRBJ1-1; d_call: NA; v_call: TRBV6-5; cdr3_nt: TGTGCCAGCAGTCCCGGGAGGGGTCAGGGTGCCTCGGAAGCTTTCTTT; cdr3_aa: CASSPGRGQGASEAFF
clone_size: few; j_call: TRBJ2-5; d_call: NA; v_call: TRBV11-2; cdr3_nt: TGTGCCAGCAGCTTAGCCGCGCTGGGGAAGACCCAGTACTTC; cdr3_aa: CASSLAALGKTQYF
clone_size: NA; j_call: TRBJ2-5; d_call: TRBD1; v_call: TRBV6-5; cdr3_nt: TGTGCCAGCAGTTATATTAGACAGGGTCAAGAGACCCAGTACTTC; cdr3_aa: CASSYIRQGQETQYF
clone_size: NA; j_call: TRBJ1-1; d_call: TRBD1; v_call: TRBV6-2/TRBV6-3; cdr3_nt: TGTGCCAGCAGCCCAGGGGGCCGGAACACTGAAGCTTTCTTT; cdr3_aa: CASSPGGRNTEAFF
clone_size: many; j_call: TRBJ2-5; d_call: TRBD2; v_call: TRBV4-2; cdr3_nt: TGTGCCAGCAGCCAAGCGGGGACTAGCGGGAGGGATGGAGAGACCCAGTACTTC; cdr3_aa: CASSQAGTSGRDGETQYF
clone_size: NA; j_call: TRBJ2-1; d_call: TRBD2; v_call: TRBV20-1; cdr3_nt: TGCAGTGCTAGGGGACTAGCGGGGCGGAATGAGCAGTTCTTC; cdr3_aa: CSARGLAGRNEQFF
clone_size: once; j_call: TRBJ2-5; d_call: NA; v_call: TRBV18; cdr3_nt: TGTGCCAGCTCCCCCGGGGCTGGGGGAGAGACCCAGTACTTC; cdr3_aa: CASSPGAGGETQYF
clone_size: NA; j_call: TRBJ2-7; d_call: TRBD2; v_call: TRBV12-3/TRBV12-4; cdr3_nt: TGTGCCAGCAGCCCTCCGGGACTAGCGGGGGGAGAGCAGTACTTC; cdr3_aa: CASSPPGLAGGEQYF
clone_size: few; j_call: TRBJ2-1; d_call: NA; v_call: TRBV13; cdr3_nt: TGTGCCAGCAGTACAAGCCATCCGGACCGAGCTAGCGTAGAATACAATGAGCAGTTCTTC; cdr3_aa: CASSTSHPDRASVEYNEQFF
clone_size: NA; j_call: TRBJ2-3; d_call: NA; v_call: TRBV12-3/TRBV12-4; cdr3_nt: TGTGCCAGCAGTTTGGTGACAAGGCCGGGAGCAGATACGCAGTATTTT; cdr3_aa: CASSLVTRPGADTQYF
clone_size: few; j_call: TRBJ2-7; d_call: NA; v_call: TRBV6-5; cdr3_nt: TGTGCCAGCAGTTTTCGAGTGGGACGGAACGAGCAGTACTTC; cdr3_aa: CASSFRVGRNEQYF
clone_size: few; j_call: TRBJ2-3; d_call: NA; v_call: TRBV28; cdr3_nt: TGTGCCAGCAGGCCTCGACAGACAGATACGCAGTATTTT; cdr3_aa: CASRPRQTDTQYF
clone_size: few; j_call: TRBJ2-5; d_call: NA; v_call: TRBV7-2; cdr3_nt: TGTGCCAGCAGCTTATTAGCAAATCAAGAGACCCAGTACTTC; cdr3_aa: CASSLLANQETQYF
clone_size: few; j_call: TRBJ2-3; d_call: TRBD2; v_call: TRBV7-9; cdr3_nt: TGTGCCAGCAGCTTAGGGCGGGGGAGCCTCACAGATACGCAGTATTTT; cdr3_aa: CASSLGRGSLTDTQYF
clone_size: many; j_call: TRBJ2-5; d_call: TRBD2; v_call: TRBV28; cdr3_nt: TGTGCCAGCAGTTTACCGGGACTAGGAGACAAAGAGACCCAGTACTTC; cdr3_aa: CASSLPGLGDKETQYF
clone_size: few; j_call: TRBJ2-7; d_call: TRBD2; v_call: TRBV29-1; cdr3_nt: TGCAGCGCCCAGGGACTAGCGGGAGACGAGCAGTACTTC; cdr3_aa: CSAQGLAGDEQYF
clone_size: many; j_call: TRBJ1-2; d_call: NA; v_call: TRBV27; cdr3_nt: TGTGCCAGCAGTCCATCGAAAGTAGGGGGCTACACCTTC; cdr3_aa: CASSPSKVGGYTF
clone_size: NA; j_call: TRBJ2-7; d_call: NA; v_call: TRBV7-2; cdr3_nt: TGTGCCAGCAACCAACGGGGAGGCGAGCAGTACTTC; cdr3_aa: CASNQRGGEQYF
clone_size: many; j_call: TRBJ1-1; d_call: NA; v_call: TRBV5-4; cdr3_nt: TGTGCCAGCAGCCTTCAGGGGAGGGGCACTGAAGCTTTCTTT; cdr3_aa: CASSLQGRGTEAFF
clone_size: NA; j_call: TRBJ1-1; d_call: NA; v_call: TRBV6-2/TRBV6-3; cdr3_nt: TGTGCCAGCAGTTATCAGGGGTACACTGAAGCTTTCTTT; cdr3_aa: CASSYQGYTEAFF
clone_size: NA; j_call: TRBJ2-5; d_call: TRBD2; v_call: TRBV30; cdr3_nt: TGTGCCTGGAGCGCGGGACTAGCTTTCGCGGGGACCCAGTACTTC; cdr3_aa: CAWSAGLAFAGTQYF